Shown below are 18 T cell receptor beta chains from a single sample sequenced in a study of T cells after yellow fever vaccination. MiXCR, run by TCRdb on the 5' RACE reads, gives a single entry per CDR3 protein. The profile shows over 250,000 distinct CDR3 sequences, over 4% of them singletons. The sequencing used PBMCs, collected 5 days after the yellow fever booster vaccination. The receptors originated from a young man who received the YFV17D yellow fever vaccine.

The rearrangement uses TRBV29-1 and TRBJ2-5, with 7 bases matching TRBD2. V shed 7 bases, J shed 0 bases, and the junction held 2 bases outside the gene matches. The germline CDR1 and CDR2 sequences are SQVTM and ANQGSEA. The length of the CDR3 is 12 residues. The CDR3 DNA reads TGCAGCGGGGCGGGGGACCAAGAGACCCAGTACTTC. Protein sequence: CSGAGDQETQYF.

The sample holds a few counts of this clonotype. This rearrangement joins TRBV12-3 or TRBV12-4 to TRBJ1-2; 10 bases are shared with TRBD1. V lost 6 bases, J lost 3 bases, and 1 base stayed unmatched. CDR3 length: 13 residues. This CDR3 reads CASRTGGDYGYTF. The CDR3 coding sequence is TGTGCCAGCAGGACAGGGGGCGACTATGGCTACACCTTC.

The rearrangement uses TRBV15 and TRBJ1-1; D is unresolved. Germline CDR1 reads LNHNV; CDR2 reads YYDKDF (reference sequence). Trimming cost V 1 base and J 5 bases, with 14 bases left between them. The CDR3 sequence is 15 residues long. The CDR3 DNA is TGTGCCACCAGCAGAGTTGGCGGAATGGAGACTGAAGCTTTCTTT. Translation gives CATSRVGGMETEAFF.

This clonotype appeared many times. The CDR3 nucleotides are TGTGCCATCAGTGGGGCCGGGCTAGCGGGTACCAATGAGCAGTTCTTC. Its translation is CAISGAGLAGTNEQFF. This chain joins TRBV10-3 and TRBJ2-1; 8 nucleotides align to TRBD2. Germline V gives CDR1 ENHRY, CDR2 SYGVKD. The CDR3 runs 16 residues. Trimming removed 4 bases from V and 6 bases from J; junction bases left unmatched: 11.

In this sample, this clonotype turned up many times. The chain combines TRBV23-1 with TRBJ2-1, with unresolved D. TRBV23-1 is assigned to the ORF class and has an uncertain function. The length of the CDR3 is 10 residues. The V end lost 4 bases, the J end lost 10 bases, and 5 bases lay between the germline ends. This chain's CDR3 is CASSRLEQFF. The DNA of the CDR3 is TGCGCCAGCAGTCGATTAGAGCAGTTCTTC.

The gene calls are TRBV12-3 or TRBV12-4 and TRBJ1-5; D is unresolved. This CDR3 region has 13 residues. Trimming removed 3 bases from V and 6 bases from J, with 9 bases in between. CDR3: CASSLRIPQPQHF. CDR3 bases: TGTGCCAGCAGTTTGCGGATTCCTCAGCCCCAGCATTTT.

This clonotype came up many times. The chain couples TRBV28 to TRBJ2-5, with D possibly TRBD2 on 7 matching bases. V gave up 4 bases and J gave up 8 bases, with 23 bases separating them. The CDR3 contains 16 residues. Germline V gene data show CDR1 as MDHEN and CDR2 as SYDVKM. CDR3 protein: CASSSGEGGKKRTQYF. CDR3 nucleotide sequence: TGTGCCAGCAGTTCCGGGGAGGGGGGGAAGAAGAGAACCCAGTACTTC.

This clonotype occurred a few times. This sequence joins TRBV9 and TRBJ2-7; a weak D match, TRBD1 (5 bases). The CDR3 sequence is 13 residues long. Germline lookup yields CDR1 SGDLS and CDR2 YYNGEE. The V gene lost 4 bases and the J gene lost 5 bases, with 13 bases spanning the gap. In DNA form, the CDR3 reads TGTGCCAGCAGCCCCCAAACAGGTAACGAGCAGTACTTC. It codes for CASSPQTGNEQYF.

This clonotype was detected ten times or more. The chain is built from TRBV2 and TRBJ1-1; no clear D gene. Looked up from germline, CDR1 is SNHLY and CDR2 is FYNNEI. Deletions cut 3 bases from V and 1 base from J, with 6 bases between. CDR3 length: 13 amino acids. This chain's CDR3 is CASSEIGNTEAFF. CDR3 nucleotide sequence: TGTGCCAGCAGTGAGATCGGGAACACTGAAGCTTTCTTT. The full variable domain, with the rest looked up from reference TRBV2 and TRBJ1-1, is EPEVTQTPSHQVTQMGQEVILRCVPISNHLYFYWYRQILGQKVEFLVSFYNNEISEKSEIFDDQFSVERPDGSNFTLKIRSTKLEDSAMYFCASSEIGNTEAFFGQGTRLTVV.

This clonotype was observed a handful of times. V and J are TRBV25-1 and TRBJ2-1; 11 bases are a match to TRBD2. CDR1 is MGHDK and CDR2 is SYGVNS in the germline V gene. The CDR3 has 14 residues. J lost 9 bases, V lost 3 bases, and 4 bases had no gene match. CDR3 protein: CASSEGGLAAEQFF. The CDR3 nucleotides read TGTGCCAGCAGTGAGGGGGGACTAGCGGCTGAGCAGTTCTTC. The variable domain in full, with the rest retrieved from reference TRBV25-1 and TRBJ2-1, is EADIYQTPRYLVIGTGKKITLECSQTMGHDKMYWYQQDPGMELHLIHYSYGVNSTEKGDLSSESTVSRIRTEHFPLTLESARPSHTSQYLCASSEGGLAAEQFFGPGTRLTVL.

The chain links TRBV30 to TRBJ1-5, with D hard to call. The V gene lost 0 bases and the J gene lost 7 bases, with 4 bases spanning the gap. This CDR3 is built from 11 residues. CDR1 is GTSNPN, CDR2 SVGIG, per germline (reference sequence). CDR3 protein: CAWSVGQPQHF. The CDR3 coding sequence is TGTGCCTGGAGTGTGGGGCAGCCCCAGCATTTT.

The chain links TRBV5-1 to TRBJ2-5, with 9 bases that match TRBD1. Germline CDR1 SGHRS, CDR2 YFSETQ. The CDR3 length is 15 residues. With 3 bases clipped from V and 2 bases from J, the junction kept 5 bases outside the gene matches. The CDR3 nucleotides read TGCGCCAGCAGCTGGGGACAGGGTAGACAAGAGACCCAGTACTTC. Its protein is CASSWGQGRQETQYF.

This chain joins TRBV12-3 or TRBV12-4 and TRBJ1-2; D might be TRBD1 (6 bases). V was clipped by 9 bases and J by 4 bases, with 15 bases between them. CDR3 length: 13 amino acids. For the CDR3, the DNA is TGTGCCAGAAGTCCAGGGGCCACCTATGGCTACACCTTC. Translated, it gives CARSPGATYGYTF.

There are a few counts of this clonotype. The J gene is TRBJ2-1, the V gene TRBV29-1, with 9 nucleotides matching TRBD2. Trimming cost V 4 bases and J 4 bases; bases outside gene matches: 8. The CDR3 is made up of 15 amino acids. The germline V gene has CDR1 SQVTM and CDR2 ANQGSEA. The CDR3 sequence is CSVGGLAIFYNEQFF. The CDR3 DNA sequence: TGCAGCGTTGGGGGACTAGCAATTTTTTACAATGAGCAGTTCTTC.

V and J are TRBV15 and TRBJ2-3; D is perhaps TRBD1 or TRBD2 (5 bases each). The CDR3 contains 17 residues. CDR1 and CDR2 (germline): LNHNV, YYDKDF (reference sequence). V dropped 3 bases and J dropped 4 bases, with 20 bases sitting between them. This CDR3 is CATSSLGTVGIADTQYF. DNA for the CDR3: TGTGCCACCAGCAGCCTCGGGACGGTCGGCATCGCAGATACGCAGTATTTT.

This clonotype was observed many times. The chain has TRBV6-1 and TRBJ1-2, with D perhaps matching TRBD1 (6 bases). CDR1 and CDR2 from the germline V gene are MNHNS and SASEGT. Trimming removed 6 bases at V and 4 bases at J, with 9 bases between. The CDR3 runs 12 residues. The CDR3 protein is CASRGQFYGYTF. CDR3 nucleotides: TGTGCCAGCAGAGGACAGTTCTATGGCTACACCTTC.

This clonotype was found a few times. The chain is built from TRBV2 and TRBJ2-3, with 7 nucleotides matching TRBD2. V lost 5 bases, J lost 7 bases, and 12 bases stayed unmatched. The CDR3 has 15 amino acids. Germline loops: CDR1 SNHLY, CDR2 FYNNEI. CDR3 sequence reads: CASSSGGAALHTQYF. In nucleotides, the CDR3 is TGTGCCAGCAGTTCGGGGGGTGCAGCTTTACATACGCAGTATTTT. Full variable domain (rest looked up from reference TRBV2 and TRBJ2-3): EPEVTQTPSHQVTQMGQEVILRCVPISNHLYFYWYRQILGQKVEFLVSFYNNEISEKSEIFDDQFSVERPDGSNFTLKIRSTKLEDSAMYFCASSSGGAALHTQYFGPGTRLTVL.

The V gene is TRBV12-5, the J gene TRBJ2-2; 9 nucleotides match TRBD1. Trimming took 0 bases from V and 1 from J; bases not matched to a gene: 12. CDR1 and CDR2 (germline): LGHNT, FRNRAP. The CDR3 has 20 amino acids. The CDR3 region is CASGLVKREPDRGNTGELFF. The CDR3 coding sequence is TGTGCTAGTGGTTTGGTAAAGCGGGAACCGGACAGGGGGAACACCGGGGAGCTGTTTTTT. The complete variable domain, with remaining parts taken from reference TRBV12-5 and TRBJ2-2, reads DARVTQTPRHKVTEMGQEVTMRCQPILGHNTVFWYRQTMMQGLELLAYFRNRAPLDDSGMPKDRFSAEMPDATLATLKIQPSEPRDSAVYFCASGLVKREPDRGNTGELFFGEGSRLTVL.